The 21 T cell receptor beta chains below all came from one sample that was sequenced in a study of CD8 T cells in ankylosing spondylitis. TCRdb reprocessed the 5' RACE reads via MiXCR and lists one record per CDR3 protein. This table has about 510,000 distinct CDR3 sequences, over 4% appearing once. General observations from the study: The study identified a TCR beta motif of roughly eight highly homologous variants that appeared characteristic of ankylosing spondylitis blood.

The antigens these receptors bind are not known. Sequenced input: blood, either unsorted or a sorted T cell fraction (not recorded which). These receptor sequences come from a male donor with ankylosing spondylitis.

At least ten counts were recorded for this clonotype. The CDR3 DNA follows: TGCGCCAGCAGCTTGTCCGGGACAACTGAAGAGACCCAGTACTTC. This encodes CASSLSGTTEETQYF. This sequence joins TRBV5-1 and TRBJ2-5, with D perhaps TRBD1 (6 bases). The CDR3 runs to 15 residues. Germline V gene data show CDR1 as SGHRS and CDR2 as YFSETQ. Trimming shortened V by 1 base and J by 3 bases, and 13 bases separated the two germline ends.

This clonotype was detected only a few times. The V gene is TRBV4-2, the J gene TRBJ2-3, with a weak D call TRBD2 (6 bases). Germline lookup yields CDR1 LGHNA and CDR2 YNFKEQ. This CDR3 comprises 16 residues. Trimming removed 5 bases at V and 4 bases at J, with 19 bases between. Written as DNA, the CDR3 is TGTGCCAGCAGCACAAGCCGGGACTCAAGGCCAGATACGCAGTATTTT. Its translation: CASSTSRDSRPDTQYF.

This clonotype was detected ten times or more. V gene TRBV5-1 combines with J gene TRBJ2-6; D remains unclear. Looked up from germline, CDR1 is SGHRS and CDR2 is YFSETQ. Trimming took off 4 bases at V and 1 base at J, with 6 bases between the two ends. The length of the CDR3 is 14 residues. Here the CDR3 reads CASSPRSGANVLTF. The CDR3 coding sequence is TGCGCCAGCAGCCCAAGATCTGGGGCCAACGTCCTGACTTTC.

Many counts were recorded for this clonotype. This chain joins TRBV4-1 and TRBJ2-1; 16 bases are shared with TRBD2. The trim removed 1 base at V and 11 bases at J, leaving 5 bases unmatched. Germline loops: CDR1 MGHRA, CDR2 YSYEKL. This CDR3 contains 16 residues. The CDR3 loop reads CASSQAGTSGRAKQFF. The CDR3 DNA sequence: TGCGCCAGCAGCCAAGCCGGGACTAGCGGGAGGGCCAAGCAGTTCTTC.

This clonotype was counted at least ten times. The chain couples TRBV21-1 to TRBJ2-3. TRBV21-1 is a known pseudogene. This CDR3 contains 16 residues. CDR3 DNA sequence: TGTGCCAGCATAATTTCCAGGACTGCTAGCACAGATACGCAGTATTTT. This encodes CASIISRTASTDTQYF.

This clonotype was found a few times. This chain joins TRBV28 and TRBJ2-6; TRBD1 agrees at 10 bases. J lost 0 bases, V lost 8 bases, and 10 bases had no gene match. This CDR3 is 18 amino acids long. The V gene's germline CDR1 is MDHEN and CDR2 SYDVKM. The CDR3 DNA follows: TGTGCCAGCTCCAGGCCCGGGACAGGGGTCTCTGGGGCCAACGTCCTGACTTTC. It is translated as CASSRPGTGVSGANVLTF.

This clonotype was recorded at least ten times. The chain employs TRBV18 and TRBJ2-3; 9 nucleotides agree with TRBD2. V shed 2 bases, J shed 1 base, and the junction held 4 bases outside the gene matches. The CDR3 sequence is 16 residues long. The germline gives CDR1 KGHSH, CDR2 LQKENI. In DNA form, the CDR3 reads TGTGCCAGCTCACCAAAGAGGACTAGCGGCACAGATACGCAGTATTTT. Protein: CASSPKRTSGTDTQYF.

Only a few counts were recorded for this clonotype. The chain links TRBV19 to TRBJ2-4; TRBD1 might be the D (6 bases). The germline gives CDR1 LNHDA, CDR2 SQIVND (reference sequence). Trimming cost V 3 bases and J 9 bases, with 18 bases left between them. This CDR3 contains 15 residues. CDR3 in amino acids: CASSMDGQGIGIQYF. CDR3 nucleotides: TGTGCCAGTAGTATGGACGGGCAGGGGATTGGCATTCAGTACTTC.

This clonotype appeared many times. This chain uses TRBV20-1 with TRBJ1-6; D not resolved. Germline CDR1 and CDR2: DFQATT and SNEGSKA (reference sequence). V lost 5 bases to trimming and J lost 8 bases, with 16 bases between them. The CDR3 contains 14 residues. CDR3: CSASVRRGDSPLHF. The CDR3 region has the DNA TGCAGTGCTTCCGTTAGGAGAGGAGATTCACCCCTCCACTTT.

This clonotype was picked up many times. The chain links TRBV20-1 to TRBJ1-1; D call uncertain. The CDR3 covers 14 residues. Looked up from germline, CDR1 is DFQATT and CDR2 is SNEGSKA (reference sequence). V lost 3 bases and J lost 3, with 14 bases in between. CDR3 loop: CSARGRAKYTEAFF. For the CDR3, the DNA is TGCAGTGCTAGGGGTCGTGCCAAGTACACTGAAGCTTTCTTT.

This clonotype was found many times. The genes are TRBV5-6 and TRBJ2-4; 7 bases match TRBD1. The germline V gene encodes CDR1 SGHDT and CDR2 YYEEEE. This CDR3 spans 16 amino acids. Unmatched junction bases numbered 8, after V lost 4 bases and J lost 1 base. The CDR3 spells CASSTPGTAAKNIQYF. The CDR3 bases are TGTGCCAGCAGCACACCCGGGACAGCCGCCAAAAACATTCAGTACTTC.

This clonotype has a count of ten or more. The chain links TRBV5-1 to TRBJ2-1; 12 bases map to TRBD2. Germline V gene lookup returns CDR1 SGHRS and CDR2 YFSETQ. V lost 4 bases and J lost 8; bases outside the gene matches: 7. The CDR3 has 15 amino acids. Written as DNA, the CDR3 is TGCGCCAGCAGCCTAGCGGGGGGGCCCACGGATGAGCAGTTCTTC. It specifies CASSLAGGPTDEQFF.

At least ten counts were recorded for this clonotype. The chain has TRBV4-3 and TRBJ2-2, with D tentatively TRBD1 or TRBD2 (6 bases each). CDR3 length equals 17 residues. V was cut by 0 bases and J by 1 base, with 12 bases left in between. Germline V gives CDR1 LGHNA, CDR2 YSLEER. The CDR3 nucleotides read TGCGCCAGCAGCCAAGATGGAGGGGACAAGAACACCGGGGAGCTGTTTTTT. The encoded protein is CASSQDGGDKNTGELFF.

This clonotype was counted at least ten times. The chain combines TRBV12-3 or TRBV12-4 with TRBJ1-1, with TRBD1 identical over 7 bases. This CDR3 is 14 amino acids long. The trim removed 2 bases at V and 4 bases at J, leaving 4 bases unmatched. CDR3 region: CASSLRTGTTEAFF. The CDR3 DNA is TGTGCCAGCAGTTTACGGACAGGTACCACTGAAGCTTTCTTT.

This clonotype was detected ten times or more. The CDR3, as DNA: TGTGCCAGCAGCTTAACCGGGACAGGGGAGGATGAGCAGTTCTTC. Amino acids: CASSLTGTGEDEQFF. The rearrangement joins TRBV7-2 to TRBJ2-1; 10 bases align to TRBD1. From germline, CDR1 is SGHTA and CDR2 FQGNSA. The CDR3 totals 15 residues. Trimming cost V 2 bases and J 8 bases; bases outside gene matches: 6.

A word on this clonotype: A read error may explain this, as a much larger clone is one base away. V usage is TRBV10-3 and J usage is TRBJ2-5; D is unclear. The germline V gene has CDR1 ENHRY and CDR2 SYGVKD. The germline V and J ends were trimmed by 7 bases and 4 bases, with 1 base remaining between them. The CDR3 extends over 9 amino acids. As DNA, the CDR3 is TGTGCCATCACAGAGACCCAGTACTTC. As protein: CAITETQYF.

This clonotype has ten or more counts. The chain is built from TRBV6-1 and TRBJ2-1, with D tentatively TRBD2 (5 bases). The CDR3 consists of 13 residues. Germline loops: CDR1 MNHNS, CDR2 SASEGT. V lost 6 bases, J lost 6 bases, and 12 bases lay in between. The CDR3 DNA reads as TGTGCCAGCAGAGGCTTTGGAGGCAATGAGCAGTTCTTC. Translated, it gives CASRGFGGNEQFF.

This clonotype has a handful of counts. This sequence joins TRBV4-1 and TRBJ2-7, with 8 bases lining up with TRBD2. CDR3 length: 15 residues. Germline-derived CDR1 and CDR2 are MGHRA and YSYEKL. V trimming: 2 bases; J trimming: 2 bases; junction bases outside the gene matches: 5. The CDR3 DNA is TGCGCCAGCAGCCAACAAGCGGGAGTCACCTACGAGCAGTACTTC. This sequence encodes CASSQQAGVTYEQYF.

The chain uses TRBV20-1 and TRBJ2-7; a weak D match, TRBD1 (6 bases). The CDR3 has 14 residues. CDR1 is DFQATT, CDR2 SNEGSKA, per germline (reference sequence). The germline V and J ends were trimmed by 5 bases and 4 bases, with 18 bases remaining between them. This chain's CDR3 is CSALDSPGSYEQYF. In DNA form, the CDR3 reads TGCAGTGCTTTGGACAGCCCTGGATCGTACGAGCAGTACTTC.

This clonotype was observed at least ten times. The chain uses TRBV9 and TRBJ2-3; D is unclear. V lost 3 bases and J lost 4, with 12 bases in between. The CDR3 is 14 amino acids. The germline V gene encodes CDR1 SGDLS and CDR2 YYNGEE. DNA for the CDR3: TGTGCCAGCAGCGCGGGTCAGAAGGCAGATACGCAGTATTTT. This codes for CASSAGQKADTQYF.

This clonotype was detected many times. As DNA, the CDR3 is TGTGCCAGCAGCTCCCAAGGACTAGTTCCCTACGAGCAGTACTTC. It specifies CASSSQGLVPYEQYF. The chain couples TRBV7-2 to TRBJ2-7; 7 bases are shared with TRBD2. Germline loops: CDR1 SGHTA, CDR2 FQGNSA. The CDR3 covers 15 residues. The V segment lost 4 bases and the J segment 2 bases; nucleotides outside the gene matches: 8. The whole variable domain, remainder taken from reference TRBV7-2 and TRBJ2-7, is GAGVSQSPSNKVTEKGKDVELRCDPISGHTALYWYRQSLGQGLEFLIYFQGNSAPDKSGLPSDRFSAERTGGSVSTLTIQRTQQEDSAVYLCASSSQGLVPYEQYFGPGTRLTVT.